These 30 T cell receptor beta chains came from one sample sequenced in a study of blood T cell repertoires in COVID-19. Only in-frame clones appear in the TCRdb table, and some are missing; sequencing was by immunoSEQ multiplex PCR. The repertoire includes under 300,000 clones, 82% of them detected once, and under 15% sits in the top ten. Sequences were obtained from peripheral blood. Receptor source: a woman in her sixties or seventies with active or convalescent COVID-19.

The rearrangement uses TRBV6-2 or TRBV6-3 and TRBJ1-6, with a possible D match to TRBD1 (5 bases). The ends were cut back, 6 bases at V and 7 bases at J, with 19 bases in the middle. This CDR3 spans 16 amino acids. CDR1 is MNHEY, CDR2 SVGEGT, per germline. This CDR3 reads CASSRRQPGWNSPLHF. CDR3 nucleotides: TGTGCCAGCAGCCGACGACAGCCAGGGTGGAATTCACCCCTCCACTTT.

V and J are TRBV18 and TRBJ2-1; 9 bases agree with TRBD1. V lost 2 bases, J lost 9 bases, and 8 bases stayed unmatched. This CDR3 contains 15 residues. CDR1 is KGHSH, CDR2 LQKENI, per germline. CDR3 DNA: TGTGCCAGCTCACCAACCGTGGGACAGGGAGTTGAGCAGTTCTTC. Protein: CASSPTVGQGVEQFF.

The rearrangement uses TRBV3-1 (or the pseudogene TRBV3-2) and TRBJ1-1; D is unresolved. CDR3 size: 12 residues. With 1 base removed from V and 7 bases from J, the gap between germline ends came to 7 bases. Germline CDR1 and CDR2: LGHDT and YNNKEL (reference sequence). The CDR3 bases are TGTGCCAGCAGCCAAGTATCCAGTGAAGCTTTCTTT. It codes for CASSQVSSEAFF.

Written as DNA, the CDR3 is TGTGCCAGCAGTCCCTCAGACTACAGGGTCAATCAGCCCCAGCATTTT. Protein: CASSPSDYRVNQPQHF. This sequence joins TRBV2 and TRBJ1-5, with D tentatively TRBD1 (6 bases). Germline V gene data show CDR1 as SNHLY and CDR2 as FYNNEI. Trimming left V 5 bases short and J 3 bases short, with 17 bases between. The CDR3 is made up of 16 amino acids.

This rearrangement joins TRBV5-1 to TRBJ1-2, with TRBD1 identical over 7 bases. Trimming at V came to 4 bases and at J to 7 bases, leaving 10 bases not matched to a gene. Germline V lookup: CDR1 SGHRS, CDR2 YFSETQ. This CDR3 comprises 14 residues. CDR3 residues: CASSTDRDFFGYTF. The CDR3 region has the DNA TGCGCCAGCAGCACCGACAGGGATTTTTTTGGCTACACCTTC. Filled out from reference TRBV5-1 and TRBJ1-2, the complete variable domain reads KAGVTQTPRYLIKTRGQQVTLSCSPISGHRSVSWYQQTPGQGLQFLFEYFSETQRNKGNFPGRFSGRQFSNSRSEMNVSTLELGDSALYLCASSTDRDFFGYTFGSGTRLTVV.

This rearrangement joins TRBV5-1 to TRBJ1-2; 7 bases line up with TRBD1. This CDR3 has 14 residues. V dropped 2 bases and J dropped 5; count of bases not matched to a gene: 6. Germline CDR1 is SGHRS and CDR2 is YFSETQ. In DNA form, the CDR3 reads TGCGCCAGCAGCTTCGGGACAGAGCCATATGGCTACACCTTC. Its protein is CASSFGTEPYGYTF.

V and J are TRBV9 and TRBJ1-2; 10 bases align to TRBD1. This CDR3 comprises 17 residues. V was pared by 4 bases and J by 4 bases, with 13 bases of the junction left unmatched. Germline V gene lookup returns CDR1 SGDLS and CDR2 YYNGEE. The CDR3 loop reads CASSQIPGTGVLYGYTF. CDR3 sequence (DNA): TGTGCCAGCAGCCAGATCCCCGGGACAGGGGTCCTCTATGGCTACACCTTC.

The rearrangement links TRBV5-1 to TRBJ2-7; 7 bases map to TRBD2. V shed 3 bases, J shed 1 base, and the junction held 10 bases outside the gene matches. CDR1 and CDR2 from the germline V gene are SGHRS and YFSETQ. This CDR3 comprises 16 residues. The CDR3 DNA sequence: TGCGCCAGCAGCTCCGCCGCGGGGGATTGGTCCTACGAGCAGTACTTC. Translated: CASSSAAGDWSYEQYF. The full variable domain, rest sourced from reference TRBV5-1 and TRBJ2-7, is KAGVTQTPRYLIKTRGQQVTLSCSPISGHRSVSWYQQTPGQGLQFLFEYFSETQRNKGNFPGRFSGRQFSNSRSEMNVSTLELGDSALYLCASSSAAGDWSYEQYFGPGTRLTVT.

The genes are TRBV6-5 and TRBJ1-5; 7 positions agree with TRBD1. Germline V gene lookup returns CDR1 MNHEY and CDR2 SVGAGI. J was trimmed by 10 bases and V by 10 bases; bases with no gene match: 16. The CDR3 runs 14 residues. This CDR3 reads CATSDRELWGPQHF. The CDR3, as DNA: TGTGCCACCTCTGACAGGGAGCTATGGGGTCCCCAGCATTTT.

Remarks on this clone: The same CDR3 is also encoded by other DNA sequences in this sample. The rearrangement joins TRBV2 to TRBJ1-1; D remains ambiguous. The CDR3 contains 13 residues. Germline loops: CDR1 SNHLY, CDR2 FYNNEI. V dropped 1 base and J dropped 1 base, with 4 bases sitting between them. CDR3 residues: CASSEDRNTEAFF. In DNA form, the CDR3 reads TGTGCCAGCAGTGAAGATAGGAACACTGAAGCTTTCTTT.

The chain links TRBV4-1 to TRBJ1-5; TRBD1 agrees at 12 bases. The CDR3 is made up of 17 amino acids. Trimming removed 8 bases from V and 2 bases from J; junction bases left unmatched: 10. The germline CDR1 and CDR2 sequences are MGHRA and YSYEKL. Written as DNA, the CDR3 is TGCGCCAGCCTTACCCGGGACAGGGGGCCGGGCAATCAGCCCCAGCATTTT. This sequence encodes CASLTRDRGPGNQPQHF.

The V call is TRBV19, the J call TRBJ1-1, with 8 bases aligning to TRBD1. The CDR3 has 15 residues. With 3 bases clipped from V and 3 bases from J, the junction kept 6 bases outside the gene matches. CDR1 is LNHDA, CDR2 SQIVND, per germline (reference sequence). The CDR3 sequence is CASSIRDRGYTEAFF. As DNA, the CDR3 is TGTGCCAGTAGTATCAGAGACAGGGGATACACTGAAGCTTTCTTT.

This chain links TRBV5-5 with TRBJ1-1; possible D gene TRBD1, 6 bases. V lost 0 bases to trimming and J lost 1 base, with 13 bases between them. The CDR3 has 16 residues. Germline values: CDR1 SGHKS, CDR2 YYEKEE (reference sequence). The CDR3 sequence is CASSLVPGVGNTEAFF. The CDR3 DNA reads TGTGCCAGCAGCTTGGTACCAGGGGTGGGGAACACTGAAGCTTTCTTT.

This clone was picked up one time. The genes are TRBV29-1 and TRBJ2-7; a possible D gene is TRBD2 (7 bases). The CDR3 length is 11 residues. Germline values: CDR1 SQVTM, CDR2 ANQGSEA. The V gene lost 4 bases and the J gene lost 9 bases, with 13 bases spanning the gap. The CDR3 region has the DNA TGCAGCGTTGGATCGGGGGGCGGGCAGTACTTC. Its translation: CSVGSGGGQYF.

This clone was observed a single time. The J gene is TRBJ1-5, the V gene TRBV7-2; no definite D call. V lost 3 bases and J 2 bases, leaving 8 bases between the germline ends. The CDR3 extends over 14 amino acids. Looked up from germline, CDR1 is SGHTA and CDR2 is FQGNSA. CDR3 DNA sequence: TGTGCCAGCAGCTTGGGCAGCCGCAATCAGCCCCAGCATTTT. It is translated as CASSLGSRNQPQHF.

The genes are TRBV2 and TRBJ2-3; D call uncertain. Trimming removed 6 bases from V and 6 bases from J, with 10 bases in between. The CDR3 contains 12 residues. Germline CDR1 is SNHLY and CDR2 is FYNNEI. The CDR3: CASSRSRDTQYF. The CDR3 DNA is TGTGCCAGCAGCCGATCCCGGGATACGCAGTATTTT.

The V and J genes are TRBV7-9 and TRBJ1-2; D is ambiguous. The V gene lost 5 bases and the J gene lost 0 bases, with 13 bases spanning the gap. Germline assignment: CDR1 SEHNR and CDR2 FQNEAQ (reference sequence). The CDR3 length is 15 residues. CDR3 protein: CASSLREEANYGYTF. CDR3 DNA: TGTGCCAGCAGCCTTCGGGAGGAGGCTAACTATGGCTACACCTTC. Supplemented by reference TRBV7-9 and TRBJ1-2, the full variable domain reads DTGVSQNPRHKITKRGQNVTFRCDPISEHNRLYWYRQTLGQGPEFLTYFQNEAQLEKSRLLSDRFSAERPKGSFSTLEIQRTEQGDSAMYLCASSLREEANYGYTFGSGTRLTVV.

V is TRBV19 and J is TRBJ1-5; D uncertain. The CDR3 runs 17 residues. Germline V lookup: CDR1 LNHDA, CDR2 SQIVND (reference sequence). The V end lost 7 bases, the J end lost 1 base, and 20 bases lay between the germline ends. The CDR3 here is CASTQRETGGSNQPQHF. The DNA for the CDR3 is TGTGCCAGTACCCAGAGGGAGACCGGAGGAAGCAATCAGCCCCAGCATTTT.

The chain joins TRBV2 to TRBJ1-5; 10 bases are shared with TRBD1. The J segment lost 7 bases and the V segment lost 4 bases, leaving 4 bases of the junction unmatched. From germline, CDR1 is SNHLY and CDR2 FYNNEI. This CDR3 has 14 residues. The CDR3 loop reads CASSGQGARQPQHF. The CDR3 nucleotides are TGTGCCAGCAGTGGACAGGGGGCCAGGCAGCCCCAGCATTTT.

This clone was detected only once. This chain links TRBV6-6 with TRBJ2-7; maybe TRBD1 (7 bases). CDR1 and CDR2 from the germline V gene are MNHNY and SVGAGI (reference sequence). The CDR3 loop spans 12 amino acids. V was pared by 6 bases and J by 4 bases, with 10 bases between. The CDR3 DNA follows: TGTGCCAGCAGCCAGGGGGGATACGAGCAGTACTTC. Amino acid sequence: CASSQGGYEQYF.

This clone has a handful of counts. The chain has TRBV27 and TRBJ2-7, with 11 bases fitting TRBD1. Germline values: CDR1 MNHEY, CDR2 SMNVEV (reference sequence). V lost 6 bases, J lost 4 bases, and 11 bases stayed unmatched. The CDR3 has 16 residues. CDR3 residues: CASSTMGQGVPYEQYF. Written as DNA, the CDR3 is TGTGCCAGCAGCACTATGGGACAGGGGGTCCCATACGAGCAGTACTTC.

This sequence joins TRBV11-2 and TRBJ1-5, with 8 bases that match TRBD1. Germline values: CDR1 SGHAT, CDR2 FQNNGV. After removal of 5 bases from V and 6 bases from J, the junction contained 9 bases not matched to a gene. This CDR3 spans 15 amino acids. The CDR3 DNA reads TGTGCCAGCAGCCAATCAGGGGGCGCGACTCAGCCCCAGCATTTT. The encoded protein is CASSQSGGATQPQHF.

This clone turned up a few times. The CDR3 loop is CASSPGEVTGGYGYTF. The CDR3, as DNA: TGTGCCAGCTCACCAGGAGAGGTGACGGGGGGATATGGCTACACCTTC. The gene calls are TRBV18 and TRBJ1-2, with D perhaps matching TRBD1 (5 bases). From germline, CDR1 is KGHSH and CDR2 LQKENI. The ends were cut back, 2 bases at V and 5 bases at J, with 18 bases in the middle. This CDR3 contains 16 residues. Looking up the rest from reference TRBV18 and TRBJ1-2 gives the full variable domain: NAGVMQNPRHLVRRRGQEARLRCSPMKGHSHVYWYRQLPEEGLKFMVYLQKENIIDESGMPKERFSAEFPKEGPSILRIQQVVRGDSAAYFCASSPGEVTGGYGYTFGSGTRLTVV.

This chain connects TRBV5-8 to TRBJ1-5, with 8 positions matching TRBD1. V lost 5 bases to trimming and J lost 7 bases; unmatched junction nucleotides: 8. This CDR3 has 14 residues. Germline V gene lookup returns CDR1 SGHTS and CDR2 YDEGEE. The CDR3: CASRLGQAGQPQHF. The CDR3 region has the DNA TGTGCCAGCAGACTGGGACAGGCAGGGCAGCCCCAGCATTTT.

The CDR3 sequence is CASSREGLNYGYTF. In DNA, the CDR3 is TGTGCCAGCAGTCGGGAGGGGTTGAACTATGGCTACACCTTC. The chain has TRBV14 and TRBJ1-2; possibly TRBD1 for D (5 bases). The germline gives CDR1 SGHDN, CDR2 FVKESK. This CDR3 has 14 amino acids. Trimming took off 6 bases at V and 2 bases at J, with 13 bases between the two ends.

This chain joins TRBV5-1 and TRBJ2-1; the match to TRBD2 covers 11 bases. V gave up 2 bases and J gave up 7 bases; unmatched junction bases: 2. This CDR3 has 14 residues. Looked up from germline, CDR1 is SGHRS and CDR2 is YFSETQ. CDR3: CASSFGLAGNEQFF. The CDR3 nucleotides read TGCGCCAGCAGCTTTGGACTAGCGGGTAATGAGCAGTTCTTC.

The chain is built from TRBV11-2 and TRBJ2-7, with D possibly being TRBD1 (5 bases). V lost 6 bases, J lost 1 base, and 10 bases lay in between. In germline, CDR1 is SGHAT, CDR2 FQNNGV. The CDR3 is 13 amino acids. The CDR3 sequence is CASSYRRSYEQYF. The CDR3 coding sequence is TGTGCCAGCAGTTACAGGAGATCCTACGAGCAGTACTTC.

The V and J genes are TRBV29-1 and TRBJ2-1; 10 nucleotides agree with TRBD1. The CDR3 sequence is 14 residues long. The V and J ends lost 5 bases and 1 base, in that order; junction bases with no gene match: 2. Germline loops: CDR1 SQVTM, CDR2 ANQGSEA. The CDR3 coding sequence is TGCAGCGTTAGGGACAGGGGATCCTACAATGAGCAGTTCTTC. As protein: CSVRDRGSYNEQFF.

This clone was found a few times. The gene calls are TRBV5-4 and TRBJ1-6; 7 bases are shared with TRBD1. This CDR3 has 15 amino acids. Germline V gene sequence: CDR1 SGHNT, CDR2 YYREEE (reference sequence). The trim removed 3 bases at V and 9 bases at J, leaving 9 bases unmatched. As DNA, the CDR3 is TGTGCCAGCAGCTCCTCCTCGGGGACAGCTTCACCCCTCCACTTT. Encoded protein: CASSSSSGTASPLHF. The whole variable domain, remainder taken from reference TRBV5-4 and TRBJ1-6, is ETGVTQSPTHLIKTRGQQVTLRCSSQSGHNTVSWYQQALGQGPQFIFQYYREEENGRGNFPPRFSGLQFPNYSSELNVNALELDDSALYLCASSSSSGTASPLHFGNGTRLTVT.

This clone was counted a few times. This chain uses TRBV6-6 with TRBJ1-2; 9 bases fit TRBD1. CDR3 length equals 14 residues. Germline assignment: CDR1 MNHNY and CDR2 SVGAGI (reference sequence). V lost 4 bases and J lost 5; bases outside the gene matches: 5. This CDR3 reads CASSSFDRGYGYTF. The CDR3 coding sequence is TGTGCCAGCAGTTCGTTCGACAGGGGGTATGGCTACACCTTC.